These 3 T cell receptor beta chains came from one sample sequenced in a study of CD4 T cells in relation to SARS-CoV-2 and coronaviruses. Which antigens these TCRs recognize remains unknown. CD4+ T cells from unexposed donors were obtained before the COVID-19 pandemic (2011-2018). After about ten days of culture, CD4+ T cells were isolated. Using immunoSEQ multiplex PCR, the repertoire was profiled, and TCRdb retains in-frame clones only, with some absent. The table has more than 15,000 clones, 82% seen once. Material for sequencing was CD4+ T cells from PBMCs, cultured in vitro. The receptors originated from a human donor in good health.

The chain carries TRBV27 and TRBJ2-5; TRBD2 is a possible D gene (6 bases). Germline lookup yields CDR1 MNHEY and CDR2 SMNVEV (reference sequence). This CDR3 is built from 12 residues. The V end was cut by 3 bases, the J end by 7 bases, with 9 bases between. The CDR3 nucleotides read TGTGCCAGCAGTTTTCCCGGGGGGACCCAGTACTTC. Its protein is CASSFPGGTQYF.

The chain recombines TRBV4-2 with TRBJ2-3, with 9 bases identical to TRBD2. The CDR3 has 18 residues. The V segment lost 0 bases and the J segment 6 bases; nucleotides outside the gene matches: 13. Germline CDR1 is LGHNA and CDR2 is YNFKEQ. CDR3 nucleotides: TGTGCCAGCAGCCAAGATGCCCAGGTAGCGGGAGAAGGCGATACGCAGTATTTT. Translating gives CASSQDAQVAGEGDTQYF.

This clone was found a few times. This sequence joins TRBV9 and TRBJ2-3; D gene unclear. This CDR3 is built from 12 residues. Germline lookup yields CDR1 SGDLS and CDR2 YYNGEE. Trimming removed 2 bases from V and 5 bases from J, with 6 bases in between. The CDR3: CASSVGQDTQYF. The CDR3 DNA reads TGTGCCAGCAGCGTCGGGCAAGATACGCAGTATTTT.